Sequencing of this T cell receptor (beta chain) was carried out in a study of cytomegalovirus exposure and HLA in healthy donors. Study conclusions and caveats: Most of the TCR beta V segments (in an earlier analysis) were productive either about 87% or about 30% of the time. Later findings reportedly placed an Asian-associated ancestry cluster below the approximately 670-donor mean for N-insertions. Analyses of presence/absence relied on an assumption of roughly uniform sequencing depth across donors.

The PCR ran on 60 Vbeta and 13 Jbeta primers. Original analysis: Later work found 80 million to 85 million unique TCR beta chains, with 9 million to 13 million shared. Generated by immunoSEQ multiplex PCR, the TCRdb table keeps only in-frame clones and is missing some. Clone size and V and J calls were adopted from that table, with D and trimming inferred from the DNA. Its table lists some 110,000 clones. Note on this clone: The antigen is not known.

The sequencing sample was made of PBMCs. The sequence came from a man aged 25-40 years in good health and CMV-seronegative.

The CDR3 spells CASSVGTGGGTGELFF. The CDR3 DNA reads as TGTGCCAGCAGCGTGGGAACAGGGGGAGGCACCGGGGAGCTGTTTTTT. The J gene is TRBJ2-2, the V gene TRBV9; 8 nucleotides agree with TRBD1. The J segment lost 4 bases and the V segment lost 2 bases, leaving 7 bases of the junction unmatched. Germline values: CDR1 SGDLS, CDR2 YYNGEE. There are 16 residues in the CDR3.